This T cell receptor (beta chain) emerged from a study of blood T cell repertoires in COVID-19. Study-level background: Researchers got acute and convalescent COVID-19 samples from the United States, Italy and Spain. Nucleic acid was either cDNA or gDNA, and it came from T cells, B-cell-depleted T cells, or PBMCs.

Profiled with immunoSEQ multiplex PCR; TCRdb holds only in-frame clones, not every one. The data show approximately 270,000 clones, over 75% seen once. The J segment lost 6 bases and the V segment lost 7 bases, leaving 12 bases of the junction unmatched. CDR3 size: 15 residues. CDR1 and CDR2 from the germline V gene are MDHEN and SYDVKM. The participants were between roughly 18 and 100 years old and came from about two dozen US areas. The study counted Cohort 3 donors as recovered given two negative PCRs, clearance, or symptom resolution. This sequence joins TRBV28 and TRBJ2-1; TRBD1 aligns across 7 bases. Material: PBMCs or T cells enriched from blood (not recorded which). The receptor was derived from a woman in her forties or fifties who had recovered from COVID-19. The CDR3 spells CASTAGGVDSNEQFF. The CDR3 DNA reads TGTGCCAGCACCGCAGGGGGAGTGGACTCCAATGAGCAGTTCTTC.